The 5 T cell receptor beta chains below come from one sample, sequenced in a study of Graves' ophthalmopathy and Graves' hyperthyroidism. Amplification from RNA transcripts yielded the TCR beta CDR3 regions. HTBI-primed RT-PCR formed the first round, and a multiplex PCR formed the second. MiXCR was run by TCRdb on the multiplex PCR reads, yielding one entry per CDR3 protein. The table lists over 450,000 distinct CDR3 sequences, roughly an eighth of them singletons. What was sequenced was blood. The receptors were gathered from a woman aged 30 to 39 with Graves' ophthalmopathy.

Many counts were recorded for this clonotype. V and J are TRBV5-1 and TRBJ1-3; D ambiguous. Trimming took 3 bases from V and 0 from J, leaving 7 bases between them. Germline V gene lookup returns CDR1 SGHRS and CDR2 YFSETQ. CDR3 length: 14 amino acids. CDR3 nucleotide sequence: TGCGCCAGCAGCTCGCGGGGCTCTGGAAACACCATATATTTT. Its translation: CASSSRGSGNTIYF.

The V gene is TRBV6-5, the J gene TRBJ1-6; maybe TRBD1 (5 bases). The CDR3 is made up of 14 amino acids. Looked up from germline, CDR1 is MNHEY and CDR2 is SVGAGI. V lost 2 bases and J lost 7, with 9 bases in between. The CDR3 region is CASSYRDGNSPLHF. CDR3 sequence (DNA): TGTGCCAGCAGTTACCGGGACGGAAATTCACCCCTCCACTTT.

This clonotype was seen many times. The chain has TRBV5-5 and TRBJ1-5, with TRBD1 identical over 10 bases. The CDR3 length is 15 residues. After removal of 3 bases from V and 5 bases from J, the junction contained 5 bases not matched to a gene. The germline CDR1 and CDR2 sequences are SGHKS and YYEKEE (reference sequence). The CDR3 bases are TGTGCCAGCAGCTCCCTGACAGGGGGCGATCAGCCCCAGCATTTT. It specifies CASSSLTGGDQPQHF. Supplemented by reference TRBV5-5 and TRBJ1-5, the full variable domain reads DAGVTQSPTHLIKTRGQQVTLRCSPISGHKSVSWYQQVLGQGPQFIFQYYEKEERGRGNFPDRFSARQFPNYSSELNVNALLLGDSALYLCASSSLTGGDQPQHFGDGTRLSIL.

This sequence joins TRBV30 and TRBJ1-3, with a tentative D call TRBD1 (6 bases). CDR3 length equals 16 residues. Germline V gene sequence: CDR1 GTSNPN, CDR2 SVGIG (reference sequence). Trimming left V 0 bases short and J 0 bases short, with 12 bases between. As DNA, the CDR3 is TGTGCCTGGAGTGTACGGGGACACCTCTCTGGAAACACCATATATTTT. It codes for CAWSVRGHLSGNTIYF.

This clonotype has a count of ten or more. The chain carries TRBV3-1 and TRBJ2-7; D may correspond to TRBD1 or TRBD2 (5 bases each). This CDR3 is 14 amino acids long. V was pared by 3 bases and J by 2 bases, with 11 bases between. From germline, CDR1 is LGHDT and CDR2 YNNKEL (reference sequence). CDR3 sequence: CASSHGTDPYEQYF. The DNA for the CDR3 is TGTGCCAGCAGCCACGGGACGGACCCCTACGAGCAGTACTTC.